This T cell receptor beta chain came from a study of cytomegalovirus exposure and HLA in healthy donors. Study-level results: Later analysis demonstrated an association between a missense DCLRE1C variant and TCR beta V- and J-gene trimming.

The ends were cut back, 0 bases at V and 3 bases at J, with 5 bases in the middle. The CDR3 extends over 13 amino acids. The germline V gene has CDR1 MGHRA and CDR2 YSYEKL. The study ran its PCR with 60 Vbeta and 13 Jbeta primers. Assay: immunoSEQ multiplex PCR; the TCRdb copy retains only in-frame clones and omits some. The sample contains 80,000 to 130,000 clones, more than 75% of which appear only once. On this clone: Its antigen is undetermined.

The source is a woman aged 50 to 60 in good health and CMV-seropositive. The sample taken for sequencing was PBMCs. The V call is TRBV4-1, the J call TRBJ1-2; D gene unclear. The CDR3 loop is CASSQERDYGYTF. The CDR3 DNA sequence: TGCGCCAGCAGCCAAGAACGGGACTATGGCTACACCTTC.